Here is one TCR beta chain with its context. Other DNA sequences from this sample encode an identical CDR3 as well. This sample was taken from a study of shared clonotypes between healthy human individuals. Across the whole study: CD8 memory received one plate per donor, CD8 naive two, CD4 memory three and CD4 naive three.

This CDR3 comprises 11 residues. Trimming stripped 1 base from V and 5 bases from J, with 4 bases between. The germline V gene has CDR1 DFQATT and CDR2 SNEGSKA (reference sequence). Assay: immunoSEQ multiplex PCR; the TCRdb copy retains only in-frame clones and omits some. The sample lists more than 2 million clones; more than 90% were seen once. Specimen: naive CD4+ T cells sorted from blood. The subset here: CD45RA+ positively selected. The chain employs TRBV20-1 and TRBJ2-3; D call uncertain. The TCR originated in a man younger than 35 in good health. The CDR3 region is CSARVRDTQYF. CDR3 nucleotides: TGCAGTGCTAGAGTTAGAGATACGCAGTATTTT.